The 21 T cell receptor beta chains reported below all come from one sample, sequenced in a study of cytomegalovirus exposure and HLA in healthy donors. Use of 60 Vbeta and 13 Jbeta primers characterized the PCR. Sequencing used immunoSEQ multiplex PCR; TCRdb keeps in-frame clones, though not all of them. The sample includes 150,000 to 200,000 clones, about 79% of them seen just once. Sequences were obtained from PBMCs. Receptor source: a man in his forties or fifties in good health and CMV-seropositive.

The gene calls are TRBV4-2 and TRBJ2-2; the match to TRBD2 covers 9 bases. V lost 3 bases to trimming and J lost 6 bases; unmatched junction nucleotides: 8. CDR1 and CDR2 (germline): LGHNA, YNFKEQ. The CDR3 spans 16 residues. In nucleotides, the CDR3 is TGTGCCAGCAGCCACAACGTAGCGGGAGCGTCCGGGGAGCTGTTTTTT. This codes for CASSHNVAGASGELFF.

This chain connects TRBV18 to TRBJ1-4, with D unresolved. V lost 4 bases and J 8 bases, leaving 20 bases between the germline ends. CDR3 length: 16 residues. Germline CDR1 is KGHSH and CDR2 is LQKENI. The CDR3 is CASSLNGRVTPEKLFF. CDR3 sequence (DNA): TGTGCCAGCTCACTTAACGGGCGGGTCACCCCCGAAAAACTGTTTTTT.

In DNA, the CDR3 is TGTGCCATTACTAAGCGGTTAGACTCTGGAAACACCATATATTTT. Amino acid sequence: CAITKRLDSGNTIYF. This chain uses TRBV6-1 with TRBJ1-3; the D is unclear. V was trimmed by 10 bases and J by 0 bases, leaving 16 bases between them. The CDR3 runs to 15 residues. Germline CDR1 reads MNHNS; CDR2 reads SASEGT.

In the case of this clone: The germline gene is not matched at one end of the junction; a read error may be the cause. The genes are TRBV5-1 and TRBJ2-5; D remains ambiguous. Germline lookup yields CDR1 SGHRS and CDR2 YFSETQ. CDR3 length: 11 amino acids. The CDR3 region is CASSLAAALNF. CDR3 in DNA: TGCGCCAGCAGCTTGGCGGCGGCCTTGAACTTC.

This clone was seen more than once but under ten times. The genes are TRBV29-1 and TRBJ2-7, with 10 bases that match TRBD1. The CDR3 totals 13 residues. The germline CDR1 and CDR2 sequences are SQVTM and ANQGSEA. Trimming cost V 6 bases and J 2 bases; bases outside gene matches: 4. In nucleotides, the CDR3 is TGCAGCGTGGCCGGGACAGGGGCCTACGAGCAGTACTTC. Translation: CSVAGTGAYEQYF.

The CDR3: CASAGTSGSHGQYV. The CDR3 DNA reads as TGTGCCAGCGCGGGGACTAGCGGGAGTCATGGGCAGTACGTC. V usage is TRBV28 and J usage is TRBJ2-7; 14 positions match TRBD2. Germline values: CDR1 MDHEN, CDR2 SYDVKM. The CDR3 length is 14 residues. V lost 8 bases to trimming and J lost 9 bases; unmatched junction nucleotides: 9.

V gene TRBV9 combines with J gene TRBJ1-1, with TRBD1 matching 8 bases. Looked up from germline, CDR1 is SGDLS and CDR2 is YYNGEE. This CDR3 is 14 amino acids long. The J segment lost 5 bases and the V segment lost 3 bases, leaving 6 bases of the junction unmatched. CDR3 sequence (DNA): TGTGCCAGCAGCGCCCAGACAGGGGATACTGAAGCTTTCTTT. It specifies CASSAQTGDTEAFF.

In DNA, the CDR3 is TGTGCCAGCCCATGGGGGGGGTGGGTAGAGACCCAGTACTTC. Its protein product is CASPWGGWVETQYF. The chain couples TRBV2 to TRBJ2-5, with 7 bases that match TRBD2. This CDR3 contains 14 residues. The germline CDR1 and CDR2 sequences are SNHLY and FYNNEI. The V segment lost 8 bases and the J segment 4 bases; nucleotides outside the gene matches: 10.

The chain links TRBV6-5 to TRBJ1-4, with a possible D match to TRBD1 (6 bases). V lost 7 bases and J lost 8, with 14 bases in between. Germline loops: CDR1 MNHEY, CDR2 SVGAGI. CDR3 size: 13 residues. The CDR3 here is CASTTGTREKLFF. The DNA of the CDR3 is TGTGCCAGCACCACGGGGACAAGAGAAAAACTGTTTTTT.

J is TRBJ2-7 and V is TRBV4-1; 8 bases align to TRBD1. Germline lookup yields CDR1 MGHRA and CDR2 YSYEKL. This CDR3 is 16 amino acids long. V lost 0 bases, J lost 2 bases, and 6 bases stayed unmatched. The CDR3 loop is CASSQEISDRAYEQYV. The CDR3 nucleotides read TGCGCCAGCAGCCAAGAGATATCGGACAGGGCCTACGAGCAGTACGTC.

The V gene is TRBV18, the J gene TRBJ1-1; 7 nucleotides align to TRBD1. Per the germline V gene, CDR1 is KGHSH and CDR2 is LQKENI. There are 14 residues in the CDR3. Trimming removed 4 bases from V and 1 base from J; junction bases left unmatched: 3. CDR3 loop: CASSLRTGNTEAFF. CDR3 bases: TGTGCCAGCTCACTCCGGACAGGGAACACTGAAGCTTTCTTT.

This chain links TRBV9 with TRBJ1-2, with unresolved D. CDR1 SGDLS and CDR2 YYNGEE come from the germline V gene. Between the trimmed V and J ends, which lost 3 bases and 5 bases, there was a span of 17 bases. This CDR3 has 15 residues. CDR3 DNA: TGTGCCAGCAGCGCCCAGTCCCTCGGAGGTTATGGCTACACCTTC. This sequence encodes CASSAQSLGGYGYTF. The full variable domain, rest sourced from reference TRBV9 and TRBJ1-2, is DSGVTQTPKHLITATGQRVTLRCSPRSGDLSVYWYQQSLDQGLQFLIQYYNGEERAKGNILERFSAQQFPDLHSELNLSSLELGDSALYFCASSAQSLGGYGYTFGSGTRLTVV.

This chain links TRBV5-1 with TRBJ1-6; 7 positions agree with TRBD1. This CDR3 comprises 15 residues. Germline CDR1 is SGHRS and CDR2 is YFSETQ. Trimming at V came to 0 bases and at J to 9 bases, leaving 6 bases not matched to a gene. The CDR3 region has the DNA TGCGCCAGCAGCTTGGAGGGGGCCACCAGTTCACCCCTCCACTTT. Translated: CASSLEGATSSPLHF.

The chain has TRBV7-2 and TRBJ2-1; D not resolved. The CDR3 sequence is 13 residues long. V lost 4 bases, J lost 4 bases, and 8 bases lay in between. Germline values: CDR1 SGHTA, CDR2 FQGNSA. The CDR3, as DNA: TGTGCCAGCAGCTCCCCATTTTACAATGAGCAGTTCTTC. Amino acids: CASSSPFYNEQFF.

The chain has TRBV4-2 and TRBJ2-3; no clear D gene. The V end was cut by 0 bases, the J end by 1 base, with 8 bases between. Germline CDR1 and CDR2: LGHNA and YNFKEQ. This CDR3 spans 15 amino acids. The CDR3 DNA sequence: TGTGCCAGCAGCCAAGATCCGCAGGGCACAGATACGCAGTATTTT. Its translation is CASSQDPQGTDTQYF.

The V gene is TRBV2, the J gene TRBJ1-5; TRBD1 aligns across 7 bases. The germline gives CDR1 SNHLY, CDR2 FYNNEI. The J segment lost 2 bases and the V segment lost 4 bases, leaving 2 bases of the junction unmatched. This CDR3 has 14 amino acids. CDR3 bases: TGTGCCAGCAGTGGACAGGGCGGCAATCAGCCCCAGCATTTT. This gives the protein CASSGQGGNQPQHF. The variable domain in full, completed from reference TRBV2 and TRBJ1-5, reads EPEVTQTPSHQVTQMGQEVILRCVPISNHLYFYWYRQILGQKVEFLVSFYNNEISEKSEIFDDQFSVERPDGSNFTLKIRSTKLEDSAMYFCASSGQGGNQPQHFGDGTRLSIL.

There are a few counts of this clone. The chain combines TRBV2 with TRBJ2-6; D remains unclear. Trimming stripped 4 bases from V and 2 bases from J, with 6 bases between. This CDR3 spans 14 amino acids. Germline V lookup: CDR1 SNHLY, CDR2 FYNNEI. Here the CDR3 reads CASSGAAGANVLTF. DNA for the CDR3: TGTGCCAGCAGTGGGGCAGCTGGGGCCAACGTCCTGACTTTC.

The CDR3: CASSLSGRGLGETQYF. For the CDR3, the DNA is TGTGCCAGCAGCTTGAGCGGGAGGGGCTTAGGAGAGACCCAGTACTTC. This chain connects TRBV5-4 to TRBJ2-5; 10 bases agree with TRBD2. In germline, CDR1 is SGHNT, CDR2 YYREEE (reference sequence). This CDR3 has 16 amino acids. V shed 1 base, J shed 4 bases, and the junction held 7 bases outside the gene matches.

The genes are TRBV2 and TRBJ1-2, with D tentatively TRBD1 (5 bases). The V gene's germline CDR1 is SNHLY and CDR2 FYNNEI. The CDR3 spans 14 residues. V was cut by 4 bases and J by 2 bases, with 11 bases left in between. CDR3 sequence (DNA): TGTGCCAGCAGTGGGGGCAGGACCAACTATGGCTACACCTTC. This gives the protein CASSGGRTNYGYTF.

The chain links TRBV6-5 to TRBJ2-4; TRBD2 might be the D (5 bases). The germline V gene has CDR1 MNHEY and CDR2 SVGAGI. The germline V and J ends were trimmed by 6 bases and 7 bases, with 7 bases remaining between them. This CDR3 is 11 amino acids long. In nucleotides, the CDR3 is TGTGCCAGCAGCCGAGGGAACATTCAGTACTTC. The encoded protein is CASSRGNIQYF.

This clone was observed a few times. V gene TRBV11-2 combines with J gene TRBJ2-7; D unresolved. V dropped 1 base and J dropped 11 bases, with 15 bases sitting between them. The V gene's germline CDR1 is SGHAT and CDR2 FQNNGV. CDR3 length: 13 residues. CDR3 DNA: TGTGCCAGCAGCTTAGGATCAATGCGGCGAAAGTACTTC. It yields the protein CASSLGSMRRKYF. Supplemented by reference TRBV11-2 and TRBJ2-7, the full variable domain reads EAGVAQSPRYKIIEKRQSVAFWCNPISGHATLYWYQQILGQGPKLLIQFQNNGVVDDSQLPKDRFSAERLKGVDSTLKIQPAKLEDSAVYLCASSLGSMRRKYFGPGTRLTVT.